These 30 T cell receptor beta chains came from one sample sequenced in a study of shared T cell receptors in the human thymus. Using immunoSEQ multiplex PCR, the repertoire was profiled, and TCRdb retains in-frame clones only, with some absent. Counted here are just under 550,000 clones, about 80% occurring once; the ten biggest clones make up more than 0.01%. Another study also made use of these data, one on human thymus T cells.

Sample: thymocytes. These receptor sequences come from a boy under two years old with a congenital heart defect.

The genes are TRBV6-1 and TRBJ1-5; 9 bases are shared with TRBD1. V shed 2 bases, J shed 4 bases, and the junction held 6 bases outside the gene matches. CDR1 and CDR2 (germline): MNHNS, SASEGT. The CDR3 is 16 residues long. DNA for the CDR3: TGTGCCAGCAGTGAATATACAGGGGGCATGAATCAGCCCCAGCATTTT. This codes for CASSEYTGGMNQPQHF.

This clone was counted a few times. This chain uses TRBV25-1 with TRBJ2-7, with a tentative D call TRBD2 (6 bases). CDR3 size: 15 residues. The V end lost 1 base, the J end lost 1 base, and 11 bases lay between the germline ends. Germline values: CDR1 MGHDK, CDR2 SYGVNS. In DNA form, the CDR3 reads TGTGCCAGCAGTGAATTTCGGGGGAGGTCCTACGAGCAGTACTTC. Its translation: CASSEFRGRSYEQYF.

V and J are TRBV28 and TRBJ1-1; TRBD1 is a possible D gene (6 bases). The V end lost 6 bases, the J end lost 2 bases, and 13 bases lay between the germline ends. This CDR3 region has 14 residues. The germline CDR1 and CDR2 sequences are MDHEN and SYDVKM. CDR3 loop: CASSPQDRNTEAFF. In DNA, the CDR3 is TGTGCCAGCAGCCCTCAGGACAGAAACACTGAAGCTTTCTTT.

The rearrangement uses TRBV25-1 and TRBJ2-7; TRBD1 might be the D (6 bases). This CDR3 is built from 15 residues. Trimming took off 0 bases at V and 2 bases at J, with 11 bases between the two ends. Germline V lookup: CDR1 MGHDK, CDR2 SYGVNS. CDR3 nucleotides: TGTGCCAGCAGTGAATATGGAACAGGGCCCTACGAGCAGTACTTC. It yields the protein CASSEYGTGPYEQYF.

CDR3 DNA sequence: TGTGCCAGCAGCGAAAGCCCCCCACAGGAGACCCAGTACTTC. Protein sequence: CASSESPPQETQYF. The chain carries TRBV7-6 and TRBJ2-5; no firm D call. This CDR3 comprises 14 residues. Germline-derived CDR1 and CDR2 are SGHVS and FNYEAQ. V dropped 5 bases and J dropped 5 bases, with 15 bases sitting between them.

The V and J genes are TRBV6-1 and TRBJ2-2; the D is unclear. Germline CDR1 and CDR2: MNHNS and SASEGT. The V gene lost 6 bases and the J gene lost 0 bases, with 8 bases spanning the gap. CDR3 size: 14 residues. Here the CDR3 reads CASSSLANTGELFF. The CDR3 coding sequence is TGTGCCAGCAGCTCCCTAGCGAACACCGGGGAGCTGTTTTTT.

The rearrangement uses TRBV7-2 and TRBJ2-5, with 7 bases that match TRBD2. There are 14 residues in the CDR3. Trimming removed 4 bases from V and 4 bases from J; junction bases left unmatched: 6. Germline V gene data show CDR1 as SGHTA and CDR2 as FQGNSA. CDR3 loop: CASSSRGVRETQYF. The CDR3 region has the DNA TGTGCCAGCAGCTCCCGGGGGGTGCGAGAGACCCAGTACTTC.

This clone was detected a few times. The genes are TRBV4-1 and TRBJ1-5; possibly TRBD1 for D (6 bases). Trimming stripped 0 bases from V and 6 bases from J, with 15 bases between. The CDR3 is made up of 16 amino acids. The germline V gene has CDR1 MGHRA and CDR2 YSYEKL. This chain's CDR3 is CASSQDSLSGVQPQHF. CDR3 nucleotides: TGCGCCAGCAGCCAAGATTCCTTGTCAGGGGTTCAGCCCCAGCATTTT.

The CDR3 DNA reads as TGTGCCAGCAGCTTGGGGGTGGGGGACAGGGGTTCCCACGAGCAGTACTTC. The encoded protein is CASSLGVGDRGSHEQYF. This chain connects TRBV5-6 to TRBJ2-7; 10 nucleotides align to TRBD1. Per germline, CDR1 SGHDT and CDR2 YYEEEE. The V and J ends lost 0 bases and 5 bases, in that order; junction bases with no gene match: 11. This CDR3 comprises 17 residues.

The CDR3 bases are TGTGCCAGCAGCTCGGGACAGGTAGAAACCTACGAGCAGTACTTC. Encoded protein: CASSSGQVETYEQYF. V is TRBV5-6 and J is TRBJ2-7, with TRBD1 matching 8 bases. Germline loops: CDR1 SGHDT, CDR2 YYEEEE. V lost 3 bases, J lost 2 bases, and 7 bases stayed unmatched. The CDR3 length is 15 residues.

This chain joins TRBV11-2 and TRBJ1-4; 9 bases are a match to TRBD1. The V gene's germline CDR1 is SGHAT and CDR2 FQNNGV. J was trimmed by 0 bases and V by 5 bases; bases with no gene match: 4. This CDR3 is built from 16 residues. This chain's CDR3 is CASSPTGGPTNEKLFF. CDR3 in DNA: TGTGCCAGCAGCCCGACAGGGGGTCCAACTAATGAAAAACTGTTTTTT.

On this clone: Mismatch with germline at one junction end may stem from a read error. J is TRBJ2-7 and V is TRBV5-3; the D is unclear. TRBV5-3 carries the ORF label, with uncertain function. There are 11 residues in the CDR3. Here the CDR3 reads CAPFPGDEQYF. CDR3 DNA sequence: TGCGCGCCCTTCCCGGGTGACGAGCAGTACTTC.

This clone has just a few counts. J is TRBJ1-1 and V is TRBV10-3; 8 bases line up with TRBD1. After removal of 2 bases from V and 0 bases from J, the junction contained 17 bases not matched to a gene. There are 20 residues in the CDR3. Looked up from germline, CDR1 is ENHRY and CDR2 is SYGVKD. The CDR3 bases are TGTGCCATCAGTGAGAAGGACAGGGAAGTCGAATCGCAATTGAACACTGAAGCTTTCTTT. Its translation is CAISEKDREVESQLNTEAFF.

The chain carries TRBV25-1 and TRBJ2-7; 9 nucleotides match TRBD1. CDR1 and CDR2 from the germline V gene are MGHDK and SYGVNS. With V trimmed by 6 bases and J by 4 bases, 4 bases remained unmatched. This CDR3 is built from 13 residues. This chain's CDR3 is CASSDRGVYEQYF. DNA for the CDR3: TGTGCCAGCAGCGACAGGGGGGTGTACGAGCAGTACTTC.

The chain is built from TRBV2 and TRBJ1-2; a possible D gene is TRBD1 (6 bases). Germline CDR1 SNHLY, CDR2 FYNNEI. The CDR3 is 12 amino acids. With 7 bases removed from V and 3 bases from J, the gap between germline ends came to 9 bases. The CDR3 coding sequence is TGTGCCAGCAACAGGGCTCACTATGGCTACACCTTC. Amino acid sequence: CASNRAHYGYTF. Combining the CDR3 with reference TRBV2 and TRBJ1-2 gives the whole variable domain EPEVTQTPSHQVTQMGQEVILRCVPISNHLYFYWYRQILGQKVEFLVSFYNNEISEKSEIFDDQFSVERPDGSNFTLKIRSTKLEDSAMYFCASNRAHYGYTFGSGTRLTVV.

The genes are TRBV9 and TRBJ2-1, with D maybe TRBD2 (6 bases). Trimming stripped 2 bases from V and 0 bases from J, with 12 bases between. The CDR3 loop spans 16 amino acids. Germline V lookup: CDR1 SGDLS, CDR2 YYNGEE. The CDR3 loop reads CASSVEGTGSYNEQFF. CDR3 DNA sequence: TGTGCCAGCAGCGTGGAGGGAACTGGCTCCTACAATGAGCAGTTCTTC.

The genes are TRBV14 and TRBJ2-1, with 7 nucleotides matching TRBD1. The CDR3 sequence is 20 residues long. Germline loops: CDR1 SGHDN, CDR2 FVKESK. The J segment lost 0 bases and the V segment lost 2 bases, leaving 16 bases of the junction unmatched. CDR3 amino acids: CASSQPKDRKLQSSYNEQFF. The CDR3 nucleotides are TGTGCCAGCAGCCAACCCAAGGACAGGAAGCTCCAGAGCTCCTACAATGAGCAGTTCTTC.

In this sample, this clone turned up a few times. The V and J genes are TRBV11-2 and TRBJ2-7, with 7 bases fitting TRBD2. In germline, CDR1 is SGHAT, CDR2 FQNNGV. J gave up 3 bases and V 5 bases, and 7 bases lay outside the gene matches. The CDR3 totals 14 residues. As DNA, the CDR3 is TGTGCCAGCAGCAGTCTAGCGGCTTGCTACGAGCAGTACTTC. It translates to CASSSLAACYEQYF.

The chain uses TRBV2 and TRBJ1-5; D is unclear. The V and J ends lost 6 bases and 4 bases respectively, with 16 bases between them. CDR1 and CDR2 (germline): SNHLY, FYNNEI. The CDR3 sequence is 15 residues long. Here the CDR3 reads CASRVASRINQPQHF. CDR3 coding DNA: TGTGCCAGCAGGGTAGCCTCCCGGATTAATCAGCCCCAGCATTTT.

V is TRBV27 and J is TRBJ2-7; 7 nucleotides match TRBD1. The junction had 16 bases not matched to a gene; V was cut back by 5 bases and J by 0 bases. Looked up from germline, CDR1 is MNHEY and CDR2 is SMNVEV (reference sequence). This CDR3 is 18 amino acids long. The DNA for the CDR3 is TGTGCCAGCAGTGGCTTTCGCGACAGGGCTAAATACTCCTACGAGCAGTACTTC. It specifies CASSGFRDRAKYSYEQYF.

This clone showed up just a few times. The V and J genes are TRBV4-2 and TRBJ2-7; TRBD2 might be the D (6 bases). The CDR3 is 13 amino acids. Per germline, CDR1 LGHNA and CDR2 YNFKEQ. Trimming left V 6 bases short and J 6 bases short, with 15 bases between. CDR3: CASRPGVGGEQYF. The CDR3 DNA reads as TGTGCCAGCAGGCCGGGAGTCGGGGGCGAGCAGTACTTC.

The J gene is TRBJ1-2, the V gene TRBV7-6; D gene unclear. Germline CDR1 and CDR2: SGHVS and FNYEAQ. V gave up 1 base and J gave up 4 bases, with 10 bases separating them. The length of the CDR3 is 14 residues. CDR3 amino acids: CASSLDGPPYGYTF. CDR3 sequence (DNA): TGTGCCAGCAGCTTAGATGGGCCCCCCTATGGCTACACCTTC.

This sequence joins TRBV4-3 and TRBJ2-4, with D maybe TRBD1 (5 bases). Trimming removed 1 base at V and 0 bases at J, with 7 bases between. From germline, CDR1 is LGHNA and CDR2 YSLEER. The CDR3 contains 15 residues. Written as DNA, the CDR3 is TGCGCCAGCAGCCAAGGGGGCAAAGCCAAAAACATTCAGTACTTC. Translated, it gives CASSQGGKAKNIQYF.

CDR3 in amino acids: CSAGSRETQYF. In DNA, the CDR3 is TGCAGTGCCGGGAGTAGAGAGACCCAGTACTTC. This sequence joins TRBV20-1 and TRBJ2-5; TRBD2 might be the D (6 bases). Trimming pared 6 bases from V and 4 bases from J, leaving 9 bases between. The CDR3 is 11 amino acids. In germline, CDR1 is DFQATT, CDR2 SNEGSKA (reference sequence).

V is TRBV14 and J is TRBJ1-2; D might be TRBD1 (5 bases). CDR1 and CDR2 (germline): SGHDN, FVKESK. V gave up 2 bases and J gave up 8 bases, with 12 bases separating them. This CDR3 is built from 13 residues. The CDR3: CASSQFGHFGYTF. Here the CDR3 DNA reads TGTGCCAGCAGCCAATTCGGACATTTCGGCTACACCTTC.

The chain uses TRBV27 and TRBJ2-7; D not resolved. Germline V CDR1 and CDR2: MNHEY, SMNVEV (reference sequence). This CDR3 spans 15 amino acids. The V end was cut by 2 bases, the J end by 5 bases, with 16 bases between. The CDR3 sequence is CASSLDGCYNDEQYF. The CDR3 DNA follows: TGTGCCAGCAGTTTAGACGGGTGCTACAACGACGAGCAGTACTTC.

The V gene is TRBV7-9, the J gene TRBJ1-2, with D uncertain. Germline V gene data show CDR1 as SEHNR and CDR2 as FQNEAQ (reference sequence). Deletions cut 5 bases from V and 2 bases from J, with 12 bases between. The CDR3 runs to 14 residues. CDR3 DNA sequence: TGTGCCAGCAGCCTATATCCGCTGAACTATGGCTACACCTTC. Translated, it gives CASSLYPLNYGYTF.

This clone was counted only a few times. J is TRBJ2-3 and V is TRBV7-9; 10 bases map to TRBD2. CDR3 length: 16 amino acids. CDR1 SEHNR and CDR2 FQNEAQ come from the germline V gene (reference sequence). J gave up 2 bases and V 4 bases, and 6 bases lay outside the gene matches. The CDR3 region has the DNA TGTGCCAGCAGCTGCCGGACTAGCGGTTTCACAGATACGCAGTATTTT. It translates to CASSCRTSGFTDTQYF.

Worth noting for this clone: Compared with germline, one end of the junction differs, possibly owing to a read error. The J gene is TRBJ1-1, the V gene TRBV28; 8 positions match TRBD1. CDR1 and CDR2 from the germline V gene are MDHEN and SYDVKM. The CDR3 has 17 residues. CDR3 sequence reads: CASSLDGRGPPNPEAFF. Written as DNA, the CDR3 is TGTGCCAGCAGTTTGGACGGCAGGGGGCCCCCGAACCCTGAAGCTTTCTTT.

Details on this clone: A junction boundary mismatches the germline segment, possibly from a read error. This chain joins TRBV7-2 and TRBJ1-2; 8 nucleotides line up with TRBD1. CDR1 is SGHTA, CDR2 FQGNSA, per germline. The CDR3 runs to 15 residues. The CDR3 DNA is TGTGCCAGCAGCGTAGCTGGACAGGGTTTTAATGGCTACACCTTC. Translating gives CASSVAGQGFNGYTF.